Below, 15 T cell receptor beta chains from the same sample are listed, as sequenced in a study of blood T cell repertoires in COVID-19. Sequenced by immunoSEQ multiplex PCR; TCRdb stores in-frame clones only, minus some. Here the sample spans 50,000 to 65,000 clones, roughly 92% being singletons. The source material was peripheral blood. The receptor set was obtained from a human donor in a cohort sampled during active COVID-19.

The count of this clone is one. The chain couples TRBV7-6 to TRBJ2-7; a weak D match, TRBD2 (6 bases). CDR3 length: 15 amino acids. Germline CDR1 reads SGHVS; CDR2 reads FNYEAQ. Trimming cost V 5 bases and J 6 bases, with 20 bases left between them. In DNA form, the CDR3 reads TGTGCCAGCAGCGGGGCGGGACCGGCCCTCTCCGAGCAGTACTTC. It is translated as CASSGAGPALSEQYF.

The chain uses TRBV12-5 and TRBJ1-1; perhaps TRBD1 as D (5 bases). The V and J ends lost 7 bases and 1 base respectively, with 7 bases between them. CDR1 is LGHNT and CDR2 is FRNRAP in the germline V gene. The CDR3 has 12 amino acids. The CDR3 DNA reads as TGTGCTAGTGACGGGGGGAACACTGAAGCTTTCTTT. As protein: CASDGGNTEAFF. The full variable domain, rest sourced from reference TRBV12-5 and TRBJ1-1, is DARVTQTPRHKVTEMGQEVTMRCQPILGHNTVFWYRQTMMQGLELLAYFRNRAPLDDSGMPKDRFSAEMPDATLATLKIQPSEPRDSAVYFCASDGGNTEAFFGQGTRLTVV.

The chain has TRBV19 and TRBJ1-2, with a possible D match to TRBD1 (6 bases). The CDR3 is made up of 14 amino acids. Per germline, CDR1 LNHDA and CDR2 SQIVND (reference sequence). V was cut by 6 bases and J by 3 bases, with 14 bases left in between. The CDR3 nucleotides read TGTGCCAGTAGCCCTAGGGGGGGCTACTATGGCTACACCTTC. Protein sequence: CASSPRGGYYGYTF.

J is TRBJ2-7 and V is TRBV2; 8 nucleotides agree with TRBD2. Germline values: CDR1 SNHLY, CDR2 FYNNEI. V shed 8 bases and J 2 bases; nucleotides not matched to a gene: 8. CDR3 length: 14 amino acids. CDR3 bases: TGTGCCAGCCGGGGGCTCGGGGGGGCCTACGAGCAGTACTTC. Its protein product is CASRGLGGAYEQYF.

This chain connects TRBV27 to TRBJ2-7, with unresolved D. Germline V lookup: CDR1 MNHEY, CDR2 SMNVEV (reference sequence). There are 14 residues in the CDR3. Trimming removed 0 bases from V and 0 bases from J, with 6 bases in between. In nucleotides, the CDR3 is TGTGCCAGCAGTTTATCCGGGTCCTCCTACGAGCAGTACTTC. This codes for CASSLSGSSYEQYF.

The chain recombines TRBV11-2 with TRBJ1-1; 9 nucleotides align to TRBD1. CDR1 and CDR2 from the germline V gene are SGHAT and FQNNGV. The length of the CDR3 is 15 residues. V was clipped by 2 bases and J by 2 bases; unmatched bases: 3. CDR3 sequence: CASSLRTGENTEAFF. The CDR3 DNA reads TGTGCCAGCAGCTTACGGACAGGGGAAAACACTGAAGCTTTCTTT.

The chain has TRBV14 and TRBJ2-6, with a possible D match to TRBD1 (6 bases). The germline CDR1 and CDR2 sequences are SGHDN and FVKESK. Trimming removed 0 bases from V and 1 base from J, with 16 bases in between. The CDR3 length is 19 residues. CDR3 nucleotides: TGTGCCAGCAGCCAAGATCGTACAGGGTGGATTTCTGGGGCCAACGTCCTGACTTTC. Protein: CASSQDRTGWISGANVLTF.

The chain employs TRBV3-1 (or the pseudogene TRBV3-2) and TRBJ2-1, with a tentative D call TRBD2 (6 bases). Trimming removed 4 bases at V and 6 bases at J, with 10 bases between. This CDR3 region has 13 residues. CDR1 LGHDT and CDR2 YNNKEL come from the germline V gene (reference sequence). CDR3 nucleotides: TGTGCCAGCAGCCTCGGCGGGGCCAATGAGCAGTTCTTC. Encoded protein: CASSLGGANEQFF.

This rearrangement joins TRBV20-1 to TRBJ2-3; 8 nucleotides match TRBD2. Germline lookup yields CDR1 DFQATT and CDR2 SNEGSKA (reference sequence). The CDR3 has 15 residues. The junction had 7 bases not matched to a gene; V was cut back by 3 bases and J by 2 bases. DNA for the CDR3: TGCAGTGCTAGTCCGACTAGCGAGATCACAGATACGCAGTATTTT. Translation gives CSASPTSEITDTQYF.

This clone showed up just once. As DNA, the CDR3 is TGTGCCAGCAGCCGGGACAGGGTGGGAGAGAAGATTCAGTACTTC. Amino acids: CASSRDRVGEKIQYF. The chain links TRBV11-2 to TRBJ2-4, with 9 bases matching TRBD1. This CDR3 has 15 amino acids. The V segment lost 5 bases and the J segment 10 bases; nucleotides outside the gene matches: 12. The germline V gene encodes CDR1 SGHAT and CDR2 FQNNGV.

The rearrangement joins TRBV7-2 to TRBJ1-1; D is undetermined. CDR3 size: 13 residues. CDR1 is SGHTA and CDR2 is FQGNSA in the germline V gene. The ends were cut back, 3 bases at V and 1 base at J, with 6 bases in the middle. The CDR3 sequence is CASSLRGNTEAFF. CDR3 DNA sequence: TGTGCCAGCAGCTTGCGGGGGAACACTGAAGCTTTCTTT.

The V gene is TRBV4-2, the J gene TRBJ1-4, with 7 bases lining up with TRBD1. The germline V gene has CDR1 LGHNA and CDR2 YNFKEQ. CDR3 length: 17 residues. Germline trimming cut 1 base from V and 3 bases from J; bases unmatched to any gene: 8. As DNA, the CDR3 is TGTGCCAGCAGCCAAGGAATAGGGGGCAGGGCTAATGAAAAACTGTTTTTT. Translating gives CASSQGIGGRANEKLFF.

This rearrangement joins TRBV3-1 (or the pseudogene TRBV3-2) to TRBJ1-5; D remains ambiguous. Germline CDR1 reads LGHDT; CDR2 reads YNNKEL (reference sequence). Trimming removed 4 bases at V and 7 bases at J, with 14 bases between. The CDR3 has 14 residues. In DNA, the CDR3 is TGTGCCAGCAGCCGCTCTCATTCCCAGCAGCCCCAGCATTTT. Its protein product is CASSRSHSQQPQHF.

V usage is TRBV7-6 and J usage is TRBJ2-1; the match to TRBD2 covers 7 bases. The CDR3 spans 16 residues. The V gene end was trimmed by 0 bases and the J gene end by 4 bases; junction bases not matched to a gene: 6. The V gene's germline CDR1 is SGHVS and CDR2 FNYEAQ. CDR3: CASSLARPSGYNEQFF. CDR3 bases: TGTGCCAGCAGCTTAGCTAGGCCTAGCGGATACAATGAGCAGTTCTTC.

The rearrangement links TRBV10-3 to TRBJ2-2; weak D call: TRBD1 (6 bases). The germline V gene has CDR1 ENHRY and CDR2 SYGVKD. V was clipped by 8 bases and J by 6 bases, with 16 bases between them. The CDR3 covers 14 residues. The CDR3 loop reads CAIAQAGVAGELFF. In DNA, the CDR3 is TGTGCCATCGCTCAGGCAGGGGTGGCCGGGGAGCTGTTTTTT.